This T cell receptor (beta chain) emerged from a study of graft-versus-host responses after intestinal transplantation. Per the germline V gene, CDR1 is SGHTA and CDR2 is FQGNSA. This CDR3 has 15 amino acids. J gave up 7 bases and V 5 bases, and 10 bases lay outside the gene matches. Data came from immunoSEQ multiplex PCR; TCRdb stores just in-frame clones and leaves some out. The table has fewer than 130,000 clones, roughly 95% seen once; the top ten hold roughly 0.5%. This clone was observed once. The antigen is unknown. The chain has TRBV7-2 and TRBJ2-1; the match to TRBD2 covers 8 bases. The sequencing here drew on unstimulated CD8+ T cells sorted from spleen or lymph node cells, taken before intestinal transplant. This receptor was identified in a human donor who received an intestinal transplant. CDR3 nucleotide sequence: TGTGCCAGCAGCCTAGGAGCGGGAGCCGGGAATGAGCAGTTCTTC. Its translation is CASSLGAGAGNEQFF.